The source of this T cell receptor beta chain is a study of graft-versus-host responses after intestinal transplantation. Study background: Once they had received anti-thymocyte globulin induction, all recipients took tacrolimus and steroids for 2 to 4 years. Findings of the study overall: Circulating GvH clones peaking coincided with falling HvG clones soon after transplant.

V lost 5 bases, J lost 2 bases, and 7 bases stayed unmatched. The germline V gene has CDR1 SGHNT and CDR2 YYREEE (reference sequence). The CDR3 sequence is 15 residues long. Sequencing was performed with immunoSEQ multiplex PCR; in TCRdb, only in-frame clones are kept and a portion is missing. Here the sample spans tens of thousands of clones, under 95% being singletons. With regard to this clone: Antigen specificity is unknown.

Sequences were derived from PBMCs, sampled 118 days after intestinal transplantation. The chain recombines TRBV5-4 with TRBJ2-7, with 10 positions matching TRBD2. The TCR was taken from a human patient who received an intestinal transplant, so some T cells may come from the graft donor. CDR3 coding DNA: TGTGCCAGCAGTTCCGCTAGCGGGAGCCCCTACGAGCAGTACTTC. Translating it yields CASSSASGSPYEQYF.